Listed here are 5 T cell receptor beta chains from one sample, sequenced in a study of CD8 T cells in ankylosing spondylitis. One entry per CDR3 protein, called by TCRdb with MiXCR from the 5' RACE reads. In the table there are about 140,000 distinct CDR3 sequences, about an eighth of which are singletons. The specimen sequenced was blood, either unsorted or a sorted T cell fraction (not recorded which). These receptor sequences come from a female donor with ankylosing spondylitis or in good health (not recorded which).

This clonotype came up many times. The chain is built from TRBV20-1 and TRBJ2-1; 15 nucleotides agree with TRBD2. CDR3 length equals 16 residues. Trimming removed 1 base from V and 6 bases from J; junction bases left unmatched: 4. Looked up from germline, CDR1 is DFQATT and CDR2 is SNEGSKA (reference sequence). In DNA, the CDR3 is TGCAGTGCTAGAGGAAGGACTAGCGGGAGGGCCAATGAGCAGTTCTTC. It specifies CSARGRTSGRANEQFF.

In its sample, this clonotype was seen a few times. The V call is TRBV6-2 or TRBV6-3, the J call TRBJ2-7, with D unresolved. The CDR3 contains 12 residues. The germline V and J ends were trimmed by 6 bases and 2 bases, with 8 bases remaining between them. The germline gives CDR1 MNHEY, CDR2 SVGEGT. DNA for the CDR3: TGTGCCAGCAGCGGCACAGCCTACGAGCAGTACTTC. Translating it yields CASSGTAYEQYF.

In its sample, this clonotype was seen a few times. The chain combines TRBV7-9 with TRBJ1-1; a possible D gene is TRBD1 (6 bases). The CDR3 totals 13 residues. Germline values: CDR1 SEHNR, CDR2 FQNEAQ (reference sequence). Trimming removed 10 bases from V and 3 bases from J, with 15 bases in between. As DNA, the CDR3 is TGTGCCACCGGGACACTTGTGGACACTGAAGCTTTCTTT. Its protein is CATGTLVDTEAFF.

This clonotype has at least ten counts. This chain connects TRBV5-1 to TRBJ2-5; D remains ambiguous. V was clipped by 4 bases and J by 2 bases, with 9 bases between them. The germline CDR1 and CDR2 sequences are SGHRS and YFSETQ. The CDR3 consists of 13 residues. CDR3 region: CASSDTGQETQYF. CDR3 nucleotide sequence: TGCGCCAGCAGCGACACCGGTCAAGAGACCCAGTACTTC.

In this sample, this clonotype turned up many times. The chain couples TRBV5-4 to TRBJ2-5; the D is unclear. CDR1 is SGHNT and CDR2 is YYREEE in the germline V gene (reference sequence). The CDR3 is 14 amino acids. V lost 1 base and J 5 bases, leaving 12 bases between the germline ends. This chain's CDR3 is CASSLRQERETQYF. DNA of the CDR3: TGTGCCAGCAGCTTGAGGCAGGAGAGGGAGACCCAGTACTTC.